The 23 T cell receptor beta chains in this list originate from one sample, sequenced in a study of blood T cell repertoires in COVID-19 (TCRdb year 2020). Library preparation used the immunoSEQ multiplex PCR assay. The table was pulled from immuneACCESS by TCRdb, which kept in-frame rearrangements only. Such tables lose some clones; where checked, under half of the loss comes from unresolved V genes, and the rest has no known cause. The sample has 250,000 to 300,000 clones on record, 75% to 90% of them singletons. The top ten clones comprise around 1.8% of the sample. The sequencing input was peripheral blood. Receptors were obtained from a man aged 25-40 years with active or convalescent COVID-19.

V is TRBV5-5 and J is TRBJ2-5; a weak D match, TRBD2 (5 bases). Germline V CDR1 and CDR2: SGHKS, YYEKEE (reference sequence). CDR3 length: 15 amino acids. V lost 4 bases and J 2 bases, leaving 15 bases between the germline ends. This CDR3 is CASSNPGREQETQYF. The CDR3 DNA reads TGTGCCAGCAGCAATCCCGGACGGGAACAAGAGACCCAGTACTTC.

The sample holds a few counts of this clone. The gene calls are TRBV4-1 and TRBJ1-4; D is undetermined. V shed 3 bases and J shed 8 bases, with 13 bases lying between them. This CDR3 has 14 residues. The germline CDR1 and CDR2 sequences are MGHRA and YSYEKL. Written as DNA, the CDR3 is TGCGCCAGCAGCCAGCCAGGATACGAGGAAAAACTGTTTTTT. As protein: CASSQPGYEEKLFF.

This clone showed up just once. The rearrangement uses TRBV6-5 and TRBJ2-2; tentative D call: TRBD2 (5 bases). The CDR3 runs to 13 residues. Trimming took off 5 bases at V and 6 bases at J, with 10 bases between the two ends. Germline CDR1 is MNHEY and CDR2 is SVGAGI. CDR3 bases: TGTGCCAGCAGTCGAAGGCGGGCCGGGGAGCTGTTTTTT. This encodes CASSRRRAGELFF.

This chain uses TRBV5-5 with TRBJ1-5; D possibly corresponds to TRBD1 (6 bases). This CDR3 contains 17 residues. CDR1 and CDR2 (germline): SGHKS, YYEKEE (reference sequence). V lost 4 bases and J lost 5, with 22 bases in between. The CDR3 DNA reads TGTGCCAGCAGCCGAGGAGGAACAGGGAGTTCGGATCAGCCCCAGCATTTT. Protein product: CASSRGGTGSSDQPQHF.

CDR3 DNA sequence: TGTGCCAGCAGCGTTCACTCGACAGTGTATTCCGATCAGCCCCAGCATTTT. Translating it yields CASSVHSTVYSDQPQHF. The gene calls are TRBV3-1 (or the pseudogene TRBV3-2) and TRBJ1-5, with D possibly TRBD1 on 5 matching bases. The germline gives CDR1 LGHDT, CDR2 YNNKEL (reference sequence). The CDR3 has 17 residues. The germline V and J ends were trimmed by 5 bases and 5 bases, with 22 bases remaining between them.

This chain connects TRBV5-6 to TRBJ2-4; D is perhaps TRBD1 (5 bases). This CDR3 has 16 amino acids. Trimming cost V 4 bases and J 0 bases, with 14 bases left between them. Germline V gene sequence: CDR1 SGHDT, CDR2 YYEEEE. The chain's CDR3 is CASSQTELLAKNIQYF. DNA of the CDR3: TGTGCCAGCAGCCAGACAGAACTTCTAGCCAAAAACATTCAGTACTTC.

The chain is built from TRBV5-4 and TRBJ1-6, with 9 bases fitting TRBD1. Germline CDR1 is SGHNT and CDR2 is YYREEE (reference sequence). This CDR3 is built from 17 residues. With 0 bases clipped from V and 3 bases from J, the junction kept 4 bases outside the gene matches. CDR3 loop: CASSLEDRGVYNSPLHF. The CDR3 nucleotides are TGTGCCAGCAGCTTGGAGGACAGGGGAGTCTATAATTCACCCCTCCACTTT.

The CDR3 DNA reads as TGTGCCAGTAGTATAATTTTCGGGAATGAGCAGTTCTTC. Amino acids: CASSIIFGNEQFF. The V call is TRBV19, the J call TRBJ2-1, with D unclear. The CDR3 runs to 13 residues. V shed 2 bases and J shed 7 bases, with 9 bases lying between them. Germline-derived CDR1 and CDR2 are LNHDA and SQIVND (reference sequence).

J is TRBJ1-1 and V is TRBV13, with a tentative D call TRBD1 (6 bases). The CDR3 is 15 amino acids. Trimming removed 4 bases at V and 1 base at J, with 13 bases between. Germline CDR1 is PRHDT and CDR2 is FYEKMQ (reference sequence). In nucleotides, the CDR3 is TGTGCCAGCAGCTACGCCCTAGGGGGGAACACTGAAGCTTTCTTT. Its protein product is CASSYALGGNTEAFF.

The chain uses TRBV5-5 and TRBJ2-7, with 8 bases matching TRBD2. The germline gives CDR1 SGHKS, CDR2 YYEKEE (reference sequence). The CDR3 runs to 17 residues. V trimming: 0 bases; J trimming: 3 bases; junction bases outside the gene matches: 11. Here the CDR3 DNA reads TGTGCCAGCAGCTTGGCGGGAGGGGTTCTGGGTCACTACGAGCAGTACTTC. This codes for CASSLAGGVLGHYEQYF.

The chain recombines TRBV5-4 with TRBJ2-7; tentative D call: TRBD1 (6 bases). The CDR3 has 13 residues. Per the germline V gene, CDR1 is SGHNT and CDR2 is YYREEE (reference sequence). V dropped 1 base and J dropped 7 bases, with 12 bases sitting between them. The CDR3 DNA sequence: TGTGCCAGCAGCTTGTTGGGGGCTCGGGAGCAGTACTTC. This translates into CASSLLGAREQYF.

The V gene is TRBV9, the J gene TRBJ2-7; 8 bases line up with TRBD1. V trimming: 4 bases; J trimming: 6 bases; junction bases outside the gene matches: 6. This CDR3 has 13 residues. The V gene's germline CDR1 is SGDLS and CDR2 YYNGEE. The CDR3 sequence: CASSLRQGSEQYF. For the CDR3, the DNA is TGTGCCAGCAGCTTAAGACAGGGGTCCGAGCAGTACTTC.

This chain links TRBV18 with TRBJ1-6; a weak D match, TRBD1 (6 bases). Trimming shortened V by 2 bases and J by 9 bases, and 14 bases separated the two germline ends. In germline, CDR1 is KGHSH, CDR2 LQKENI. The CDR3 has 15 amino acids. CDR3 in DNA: TGTGCCAGCTCACCATCGGACAGTTCGGGTTCACCCCTCCACTTT. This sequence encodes CASSPSDSSGSPLHF.

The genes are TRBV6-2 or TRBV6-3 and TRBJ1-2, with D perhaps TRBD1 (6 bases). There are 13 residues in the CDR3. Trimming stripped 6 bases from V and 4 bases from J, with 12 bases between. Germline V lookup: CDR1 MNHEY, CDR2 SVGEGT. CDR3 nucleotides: TGTGCCAGCAGCCCTGACAGGAGCTATGGCTACACCTTC. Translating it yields CASSPDRSYGYTF.

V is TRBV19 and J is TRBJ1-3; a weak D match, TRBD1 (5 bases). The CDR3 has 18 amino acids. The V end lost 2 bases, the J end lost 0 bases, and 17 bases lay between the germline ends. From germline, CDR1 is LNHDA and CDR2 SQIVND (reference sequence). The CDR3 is CASSISSLTEYSGNTIYF. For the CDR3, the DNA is TGTGCCAGTAGTATATCCTCACTGACAGAATACTCTGGAAACACCATATATTTT.

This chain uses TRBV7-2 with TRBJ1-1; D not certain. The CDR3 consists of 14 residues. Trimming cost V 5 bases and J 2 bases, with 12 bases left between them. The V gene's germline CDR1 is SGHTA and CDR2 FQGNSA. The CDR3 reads CASSGSQRNTEAFF. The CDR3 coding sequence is TGTGCCAGCAGCGGCTCACAGAGAAACACTGAAGCTTTCTTT.

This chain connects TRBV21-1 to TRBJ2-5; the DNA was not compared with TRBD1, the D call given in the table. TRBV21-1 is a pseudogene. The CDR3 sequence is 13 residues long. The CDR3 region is CASTRTGSETQYF. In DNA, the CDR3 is TGTGCCAGCACGAGGACAGGGTCAGAGACCCAGTACTTC.

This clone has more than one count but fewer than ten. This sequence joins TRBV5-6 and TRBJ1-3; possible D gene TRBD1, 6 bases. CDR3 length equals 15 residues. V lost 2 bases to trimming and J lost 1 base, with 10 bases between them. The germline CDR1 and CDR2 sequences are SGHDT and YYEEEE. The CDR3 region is CASSFGRGSGNTIYF. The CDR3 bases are TGTGCCAGCAGCTTTGGCAGGGGATCTGGAAACACCATATATTTT.

The chain's CDR3 is CASSRDTSYEQYF. For the CDR3, the DNA is TGTGCCAGCAGCCGGGACACCTCCTACGAGCAGTACTTC. This chain links TRBV11-2 with TRBJ2-7, with a weak D call TRBD1 (6 bases). Germline lookup yields CDR1 SGHAT and CDR2 FQNNGV. The CDR3 runs 13 residues. V was pared by 5 bases and J by 0 bases, with 8 bases between.

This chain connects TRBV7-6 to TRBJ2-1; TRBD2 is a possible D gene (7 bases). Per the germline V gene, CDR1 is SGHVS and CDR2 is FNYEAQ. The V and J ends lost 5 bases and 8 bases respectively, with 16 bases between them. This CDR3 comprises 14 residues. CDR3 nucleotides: TGTGCCAGCAGCCCCACAGGCGGGGGCGATGAGCAGTTCTTC. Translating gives CASSPTGGGDEQFF.

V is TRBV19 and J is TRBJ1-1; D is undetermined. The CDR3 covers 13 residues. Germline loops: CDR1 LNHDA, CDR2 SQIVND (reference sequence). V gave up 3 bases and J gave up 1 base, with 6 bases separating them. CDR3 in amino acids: CASSMVRNTEAFF. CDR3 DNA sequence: TGTGCCAGTAGTATGGTCAGGAACACTGAAGCTTTCTTT.

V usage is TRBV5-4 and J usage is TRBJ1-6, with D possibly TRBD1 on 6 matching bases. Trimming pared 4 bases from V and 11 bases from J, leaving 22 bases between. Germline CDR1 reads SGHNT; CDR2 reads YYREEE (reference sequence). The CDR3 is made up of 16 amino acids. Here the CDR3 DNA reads TGTGCCAGCAGCCTGAACGCAGGACAGACCGCGGCACCCCTCCACTTT. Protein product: CASSLNAGQTAAPLHF.

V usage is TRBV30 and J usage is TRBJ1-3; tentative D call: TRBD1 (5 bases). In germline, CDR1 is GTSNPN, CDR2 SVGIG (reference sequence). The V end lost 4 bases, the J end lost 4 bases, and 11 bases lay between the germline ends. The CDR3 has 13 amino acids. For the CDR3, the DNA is TGTGCCTGGATGGCAGGGCTGGGAAACACCATATATTTT. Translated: CAWMAGLGNTIYF.